The 32 T cell receptor beta chains listed next were all sequenced from one sample in a study of cytomegalovirus exposure and HLA in healthy donors (dated by TCRdb to 2015 to 2018). Libraries were made using the immunoSEQ multiplex PCR assay. For the multiplex PCR, a mixture combining 60 forward primers for TCR Vbeta segments and 13 reverse primers for TCR Jbeta segments was used. In its TCRdb copy, this immuneACCESS table keeps in-frame sequences only and misses some clones. Where compared with another copy, unresolved V genes explain less than half of these, and the others have no known cause. In all, the sample holds over 65,000 clones, and around 85% of those were seen once. The ten largest clones represent around an eighth of the sample. The sequenced sample consisted of PBMCs. The receptors stem from a human donor in good health.

The gene calls are TRBV7-2 and TRBJ2-7; 13 nucleotides agree with TRBD2. The length of the CDR3 is 15 residues. Germline CDR1 is SGHTA and CDR2 is FQGNSA. The V segment lost 5 bases and the J segment 4 bases; nucleotides outside the gene matches: 5. The DNA for the CDR3 is TGTGCCAGCAGCACTACTAGCGGGGGGGCTTACGAGCAGTACTTC. As protein: CASSTTSGGAYEQYF.

The J gene is TRBJ2-6, the V gene TRBV7-9; D gene unclear. V shed 5 bases and J shed 0 bases, with 14 bases lying between them. This CDR3 is built from 17 residues. Germline lookup yields CDR1 SEHNR and CDR2 FQNEAQ (reference sequence). Here the CDR3 DNA reads TGTGCCAGCAGCGACCCCGCGCGGAGCTCTGGGGCCAACGTCCTGACTTTC. Translation gives CASSDPARSSGANVLTF.

The chain couples TRBV6-6 to TRBJ1-1; TRBD1 might be the D (6 bases). The CDR3 covers 14 residues. Trimming removed 5 bases at V and 6 bases at J, with 16 bases between. Germline V gene sequence: CDR1 MNHNY, CDR2 SVGAGI (reference sequence). The CDR3 DNA sequence: TGTGCCAGCAGTGCCGGGACAAGTAGGGCTGAAGCTTTCTTT. Its translation: CASSAGTSRAEAFF.

V and J are TRBV27 and TRBJ2-1, with D hard to call. From germline, CDR1 is MNHEY and CDR2 SMNVEV (reference sequence). The CDR3 sequence is 17 residues long. V was shortened by 6 bases and J by 0 bases, with 18 bases between the two germline ends. CDR3 protein: CASSPQSRQRSYNEQFF. CDR3 bases: TGTGCCAGCAGCCCCCAGAGTCGGCAGCGCTCCTACAATGAGCAGTTCTTC.

The CDR3, as DNA: TGTGCCAGCAGTCGGACTAGCTCCTACGAGCAGTACTTC. This sequence encodes CASSRTSSYEQYF. The chain joins TRBV6-1 to TRBJ2-7; 7 nucleotides align to TRBD2. With 5 bases clipped from V and 0 bases from J, the junction kept 1 base outside the gene matches. Per the germline V gene, CDR1 is MNHNS and CDR2 is SASEGT. The CDR3 has 13 residues.

V usage is TRBV30 and J usage is TRBJ1-3; TRBD1 might be the D (6 bases). Germline-derived CDR1 and CDR2 are GTSNPN and SVGIG (reference sequence). The CDR3 is 15 residues long. The germline V and J ends were trimmed by 0 bases and 0 bases, with 9 bases remaining between them. CDR3 DNA sequence: TGTGCCTGGAGTGTAGGACAGTTCTCTGGAAACACCATATATTTT. It codes for CAWSVGQFSGNTIYF.

The rearrangement joins TRBV2 to TRBJ2-1, with 14 nucleotides matching TRBD2. This CDR3 region has 16 residues. CDR1 SNHLY and CDR2 FYNNEI come from the germline V gene. V lost 7 bases to trimming and J lost 3 bases; unmatched junction nucleotides: 5. The CDR3 coding sequence is TGTGCCAGCACCACGGGACTAGCGGGGGTCTACAATGAGCAGTTCTTC. It specifies CASTTGLAGVYNEQFF.

The chain employs TRBV5-1 and TRBJ1-6, with 8 bases aligning to TRBD1. V dropped 2 bases and J dropped 8; count of bases not matched to a gene: 9. CDR3 size: 16 residues. Germline V CDR1 and CDR2: SGHRS, YFSETQ. As DNA, the CDR3 is TGCGCCAGCAGCTTTAACAGGGGGTCGCGGGATTCACCCCTCCACTTT. This sequence encodes CASSFNRGSRDSPLHF.

This clone appeared once. This chain connects TRBV6-5 to TRBJ1-2; 9 bases line up with TRBD1. Germline assignment: CDR1 MNHEY and CDR2 SVGAGI. The J segment lost 5 bases and the V segment lost 6 bases, leaving 7 bases of the junction unmatched. The length of the CDR3 is 14 residues. CDR3 protein: CASSLQGAGYGYTF. CDR3 sequence (DNA): TGTGCCAGCAGCTTACAGGGGGCGGGTTATGGCTACACCTTC.

The rearrangement uses TRBV6-6 and TRBJ1-2, with 10 nucleotides matching TRBD1. Trimming cost V 6 bases and J 2 bases; bases outside gene matches: 3. This CDR3 has 14 residues. Per germline, CDR1 MNHNY and CDR2 SVGAGI (reference sequence). CDR3 amino acids: CASRRDRGNYGYTF. The CDR3 nucleotides are TGTGCCAGCAGGCGGGACAGGGGAAACTATGGCTACACCTTC.

The chain has TRBV19 and TRBJ1-3; TRBD1 is a possible D gene (5 bases). Germline V gives CDR1 LNHDA, CDR2 SQIVND (reference sequence). This CDR3 contains 16 residues. Trimming left V 0 bases short and J 3 bases short, with 12 bases between. The CDR3 DNA sequence: TGTGCCAGTAGTATAGATGGGGCCTATTGTGGAAACACCATATATTTT. This translates into CASSIDGAYCGNTIYF.

J is TRBJ1-5 and V is TRBV19; no clear D. The V end lost 3 bases, the J end lost 4 bases, and 13 bases lay between the germline ends. The CDR3 covers 15 residues. Germline V lookup: CDR1 LNHDA, CDR2 SQIVND (reference sequence). The CDR3 region has the DNA TGTGCCAGTAGTATTTCCCCTCCTTTGAATCAGCCCCAGCATTTT. This translates into CASSISPPLNQPQHF.

This chain connects TRBV4-1 to TRBJ2-1; 9 bases line up with TRBD1. The length of the CDR3 is 16 residues. Germline V gene lookup returns CDR1 MGHRA and CDR2 YSYEKL. Unmatched junction bases numbered 13, after V lost 8 bases and J lost 5 bases. The CDR3 DNA is TGCGCCAGCGGTCTACGCTGGACAGGGGTGGACAATGAGCAGTTCTTC. It codes for CASGLRWTGVDNEQFF.

The rearrangement links TRBV29-1 to TRBJ1-2; D not certain. The CDR3 extends over 12 amino acids. Germline assignment: CDR1 SQVTM and CDR2 ANQGSEA. With 3 bases removed from V and 8 bases from J, the gap between germline ends came to 13 bases. In nucleotides, the CDR3 is TGCAGCGTTGATTCCGGGAACGGGGGCTACACCTTC. Translating gives CSVDSGNGGYTF. Full variable domain (remainder filled in from reference TRBV29-1 and TRBJ1-2): SAVISQKPSRDICQRGTSLTIQCQVDSQVTMMFWYRQQPGQSLTLIATANQGSEATYESGFVIDKFPISRPNLTFSTLTVSNMSPEDSSIYLCSVDSGNGGYTFGSGTRLTVV.

The chain couples TRBV5-1 to TRBJ2-5, with a weak D call TRBD2 (6 bases). Trimming removed 5 bases from V and 5 bases from J, with 13 bases in between. The CDR3 consists of 13 residues. CDR1 is SGHRS, CDR2 YFSETQ, per germline. The CDR3 here is CASSGFGGETQYF. As DNA, the CDR3 is TGCGCCAGCAGTGGTTTTGGAGGGGAGACCCAGTACTTC.

The chain couples TRBV4-1 to TRBJ2-7; D gene uncertain. Trimming pared 4 bases from V and 3 bases from J, leaving 10 bases between. The CDR3 totals 13 residues. The germline gives CDR1 MGHRA, CDR2 YSYEKL. CDR3 sequence: CASSLELNYEQYF. CDR3 DNA: TGCGCCAGCAGCCTAGAACTGAACTACGAGCAGTACTTC.

The gene calls are TRBV29-1 and TRBJ2-7; D possibly corresponds to TRBD1 (5 bases). This CDR3 is 11 amino acids long. Germline V gene lookup returns CDR1 SQVTM and CDR2 ANQGSEA. The V gene lost 7 bases and the J gene lost 2 bases, with 9 bases spanning the gap. The CDR3 DNA follows: TGCAGCGGAGGACAAGCCTACGAGCAGTACTTC. Translating gives CSGGQAYEQYF.

This clone has only one observation. V is TRBV7-9 and J is TRBJ1-3, with TRBD1 identical over 7 bases. V trimming: 10 bases; J trimming: 0 bases; junction bases outside the gene matches: 6. The CDR3 runs 14 residues. The germline V gene has CDR1 SEHNR and CDR2 FQNEAQ (reference sequence). CDR3 in DNA: TGTGCCAACTCCGACAGGGACTCTGGAAACACCATATATTTT. The encoded protein is CANSDRDSGNTIYF.

The CDR3 sequence is CASSLPIAGDGNEQFF. CDR3 nucleotides: TGCGCCAGCAGCTTACCCATAGCGGGGGATGGCAATGAGCAGTTCTTC. The chain employs TRBV5-1 and TRBJ2-1, with 9 positions matching TRBD2. CDR3 length equals 16 residues. Per germline, CDR1 SGHRS and CDR2 YFSETQ. The V gene end was trimmed by 2 bases and the J gene end by 6 bases; junction bases not matched to a gene: 9.

V usage is TRBV6-6 and J usage is TRBJ1-1; 7 bases align to TRBD1. CDR1 is MNHNY, CDR2 SVGAGI, per germline (reference sequence). This CDR3 comprises 15 residues. V lost 5 bases and J lost 0; bases outside the gene matches: 6. The CDR3 loop is CASSQRQGMNTEAFF. The CDR3, as DNA: TGTGCCAGCAGTCAGAGACAGGGTATGAACACTGAAGCTTTCTTT.

The chain joins TRBV6-1 to TRBJ1-5; no clear D gene. Trimming cost V 9 bases and J 3 bases, with 15 bases left between them. The CDR3 consists of 14 residues. The germline gives CDR1 MNHNS, CDR2 SASEGT. The chain's CDR3 is CASERGGSNQPQHF. The CDR3 nucleotides are TGTGCCAGTGAGCGGGGAGGGTCCAATCAGCCCCAGCATTTT.

V gene TRBV30 combines with J gene TRBJ2-7, with D perhaps matching TRBD2 (5 bases). This CDR3 has 13 amino acids. CDR1 and CDR2 (germline): GTSNPN, SVGIG (reference sequence). V lost 0 bases and J lost 3, with 9 bases in between. DNA for the CDR3: TGTGCCTGGAGTGTTTTTGAGGGCTACGAGCAGTACTTC. This sequence encodes CAWSVFEGYEQYF.

The V and J genes are TRBV7-2 and TRBJ1-4, with TRBD1 matching 7 bases. This CDR3 contains 13 residues. Germline V lookup: CDR1 SGHTA, CDR2 FQGNSA. V dropped 7 bases and J dropped 8; count of bases not matched to a gene: 7. Here the CDR3 reads CASTYSGGEKLFF. CDR3 DNA: TGTGCCAGCACTTACTCAGGGGGGGAAAAACTGTTTTTT.

This clone has a handful of counts. The V and J genes are TRBV11-2 and TRBJ2-2; 12 bases are a match to TRBD1. With V trimmed by 2 bases and J by 0 bases, 4 bases remained unmatched. CDR3 length equals 18 residues. Germline V lookup: CDR1 SGHAT, CDR2 FQNNGV. The CDR3 spells CASSLRGTGGPNTGELFF. Written as DNA, the CDR3 is TGTGCCAGCAGCTTAAGGGGGACAGGGGGCCCGAACACCGGGGAGCTGTTTTTT.

The gene calls are TRBV7-8 and TRBJ2-5; TRBD2 matches 10 bases. The V gene's germline CDR1 is SGHVS and CDR2 FQNEAQ. This CDR3 comprises 15 residues. With 5 bases clipped from V and 5 bases from J, the junction kept 8 bases outside the gene matches. DNA of the CDR3: TGTGCCAGCAGCCCTAGCGGGGGCCCAGGGGAGACCCAGTACTTC. Its protein is CASSPSGGPGETQYF.

The chain combines TRBV5-4 with TRBJ1-1, with a tentative D call TRBD1 (6 bases). The V gene's germline CDR1 is SGHNT and CDR2 YYREEE (reference sequence). This CDR3 comprises 16 residues. The germline V and J ends were trimmed by 0 bases and 4 bases, with 16 bases remaining between them. The CDR3 bases are TGTGCCAGCAGCTTGGACGGGGGAGGGGGGGGCACTGAAGCTTTCTTT. It is translated as CASSLDGGGGGTEAFF.

This clone was detected only once. V usage is TRBV15 and J usage is TRBJ1-5; possible D gene TRBD1, 5 bases. This CDR3 comprises 16 residues. Germline V gene data show CDR1 as LNHNV and CDR2 as YYDKDF (reference sequence). V was shortened by 1 base and J by 2 bases, with 12 bases between the two germline ends. CDR3 protein: CATSRGQFGRNQPQHF. The DNA of the CDR3 is TGTGCCACCAGCAGAGGACAGTTTGGGCGCAATCAGCCCCAGCATTTT.

J is TRBJ1-1 and V is TRBV2, with no clear D. Germline V gene data show CDR1 as SNHLY and CDR2 as FYNNEI. With 4 bases removed from V and 7 bases from J, the gap between germline ends came to 10 bases. The CDR3 runs to 12 residues. The CDR3 DNA sequence: TGTGCCAGCAGTGTTGACATCGGTGAAGCTTTCTTT. Residues: CASSVDIGEAFF.

The chain carries TRBV6-5 and TRBJ1-2; 7 bases agree with TRBD1. This CDR3 spans 14 amino acids. J was trimmed by 4 bases and V by 4 bases; bases with no gene match: 6. Germline values: CDR1 MNHEY, CDR2 SVGAGI. In nucleotides, the CDR3 is TGTGCCAGCAGTTTGACGGGACAGAGCTATGGCTACACCTTC. Its protein is CASSLTGQSYGYTF.

For this clone: The sample has other DNA sequences that encode this CDR3 too. The CDR3 DNA reads as TGCGCCAGCAGCTTGGTGGCAGGGGAAGAGACCCAGTACTTC. Its translation: CASSLVAGEETQYF. This rearrangement joins TRBV5-1 to TRBJ2-5, with D possibly TRBD1 on 6 matching bases. The CDR3 length is 14 residues. Deletions cut 0 bases from V and 3 bases from J, with 9 bases between. Germline loops: CDR1 SGHRS, CDR2 YFSETQ.

Remarks on this clone: Other nucleotide sequences in the sample specify the same CDR3. The chain links TRBV19 to TRBJ1-3; D not resolved. This CDR3 is built from 14 residues. Germline V gives CDR1 LNHDA, CDR2 SQIVND (reference sequence). V shed 4 bases and J shed 2 bases, with 9 bases lying between them. CDR3 residues: CASSTGSTGNTIYF. Here the CDR3 DNA reads TGTGCCAGTAGTACGGGGAGTACTGGAAACACCATATATTTT.

This clone was detected a few times. V is TRBV18 and J is TRBJ1-2; 11 nucleotides match TRBD1. V was clipped by 4 bases and J by 14 bases; unmatched bases: 6. The CDR3 loop spans 12 amino acids. Germline loops: CDR1 KGHSH, CDR2 LQKENI. The CDR3, as DNA: TGTGCCAGCTCACTCGGACAGGGGGCCGAGACCTTC. Its translation: CASSLGQGAETF. Variable domain in full (rest from reference TRBV18 and TRBJ1-2): NAGVMQNPRHLVRRRGQEARLRCSPMKGHSHVYWYRQLPEEGLKFMVYLQKENIIDESGMPKERFSAEFPKEGPSILRIQQVVRGDSAAYFCASSLGQGAETFGSGTRLTVV.